The following is a TCR beta chain sequence with its context. Original processing methods: Reference gene primer amplification gave nucleated cell count estimates. TCRdb keeps only in-frame clones here, not all; method: immunoSEQ multiplex PCR. The D gene and trimming were derived from the DNA, and the V and J assignments and clone size from that table. The table lists around 260,000 clones, over 75% of them singletons. Trimming shortened V by 6 bases and J by 1 base, and 9 bases separated the two germline ends. Germline CDR1 and CDR2: LGHDT and YNNKEL (reference sequence). The CDR3 has 14 residues. The data are from a study of blood T cell repertoires in COVID-19. Study-wide background: Whether acute or convalescent, the COVID-19 samples came from the United States, Italy and Spain. PBMCs, B-cell-depleted T cells, or T cells provided the cDNA or gDNA that made up the material.

The sequence came from a human donor in a cohort sampled during active COVID-19. The rearrangement links TRBV3-1 (or the pseudogene TRBV3-2) to TRBJ2-2; possible D gene TRBD2, 6 bases. The sequenced material came from peripheral blood. DNA for the CDR3: TGTGCCAGCAGTGGAGGGGTGAACACCGGGGAGCTGTTTTTT. This encodes CASSGGVNTGELFF.